This is a list of T cell receptor beta chains from one sample in a study of blood T cell repertoires in COVID-19. Sequencing was performed with immunoSEQ multiplex PCR; in TCRdb, only in-frame clones are kept and a portion is missing. The sample lists 120,000 or so clones, approximately 90% occurring once. Sequencing was carried out using peripheral blood. These receptors came from a human donor in a cohort sampled during active COVID-19. Both conserved end residues are part of each CDR3. The order of the fields is D gene, V gene, clone size, J gene, CDR3 length, CDR3 DNA, CDR3 protein. D genes are given only for firm matches. Expanded clones are given a class, and other clones once, few, many or no size at all.

d_gene: .; v_gene: TRBV5-1; abundance: once; j_gene: TRBJ1-2; len: 15; CDR3nt: TGCGCCAGCAGCTCCCTGTTACCCGGGAACTATGGCTACACCTTC; CDR3aa: CASSSLLPGNYGYTF
d_gene: .; v_gene: TRBV5-5; abundance: .; j_gene: TRBJ1-6; len: 14; CDR3nt: TGTGCCAGCAGGGAGGGGAGTTATAATTCACCCCTCCACTTT; CDR3aa: CASREGSYNSPLHF
d_gene: TRBD1; v_gene: TRBV4-1; abundance: few; j_gene: TRBJ1-1; len: 14; CDR3nt: TGCGCCAGCAGCCACGACAGGGGGGACACTGAAGCTTTCTTT; CDR3aa: CASSHDRGDTEAFF
d_gene: TRBD2; v_gene: TRBV27; abundance: .; j_gene: TRBJ2-3; len: 15; CDR3nt: TGTGCCAGCAGTCAAGGGACTAGCGGGACAGATACGCAGTATTTT; CDR3aa: CASSQGTSGTDTQYF
d_gene: .; v_gene: TRBV2; abundance: .; j_gene: TRBJ2-5; len: 11; CDR3nt: TGTGCCAGCAGCGCTAGGGAGACCCAGTACTTC; CDR3aa: CASSARETQYF
d_gene: .; v_gene: TRBV21-1; abundance: .; j_gene: TRBJ2-1; len: 21; CDR3nt: TGTGCCAGCAGCAAAGGTCCCCTAATCTCACTACGCTCCAGCAAGTACAATGAGCAGTTCTTC; CDR3aa: CASSKGPLISLRSSKYNEQFF
d_gene: .; v_gene: TRBV2; abundance: .; j_gene: TRBJ1-2; len: 14; CDR3nt: TGTGCCAGCAGTGAAGGGGGATGGGGCCGGGGCTACACCTTC; CDR3aa: CASSEGGWGRGYTF
d_gene: .; v_gene: TRBV3-1/TRBV3-2; abundance: few; j_gene: TRBJ2-1; len: 14; CDR3nt: TGTGCCAGCAGACCCCAAGGACAGAACAATGAGCAGTTCTTC; CDR3aa: CASRPQGQNNEQFF
d_gene: TRBD2; v_gene: TRBV5-6; abundance: .; j_gene: TRBJ2-3; len: 17; CDR3nt: TGTGCCAGCAGCTTGGGCGTTAGCGGGGGGGTGTCAGATACGCAGTATTTT; CDR3aa: CASSLGVSGGVSDTQYF
d_gene: TRBD1; v_gene: TRBV18; abundance: .; j_gene: TRBJ1-6; len: 15; CDR3nt: TGTGCCAGCTCACCGCTCGGACAGGGCAGTTCACCCCTCCACTTT; CDR3aa: CASSPLGQGSSPLHF
d_gene: TRBD2; v_gene: TRBV30; abundance: .; j_gene: TRBJ2-1; len: 14; CDR3nt: TGTGCCTGGGGACTAGCGGGGGGGTACAATGAGCAGTTCTTC; CDR3aa: CAWGLAGGYNEQFF
d_gene: TRBD2; v_gene: TRBV29-1; abundance: .; j_gene: TRBJ2-3; len: 17; CDR3nt: TGCAGCGTTAGGGGACTAGCGGGGGGGCGGCTCGCAGATACGCAGTATTTT; CDR3aa: CSVRGLAGGRLADTQYF
d_gene: .; v_gene: TRBV4-1; abundance: .; j_gene: TRBJ1-2; len: 15; CDR3nt: TGCGCCAGCAGCCACCACAGGGTGTCTAACTATGGCTACACCTTC; CDR3aa: CASSHHRVSNYGYTF
d_gene: TRBD1; v_gene: TRBV2; abundance: .; j_gene: TRBJ1-1; len: 17; CDR3nt: TGTGCCAGCAGTCTAATGCTACAGGGGGGTACGAACACTGAAGCTTTCTTT; CDR3aa: CASSLMLQGGTNTEAFF
d_gene: .; v_gene: TRBV12-3/TRBV12-4; abundance: .; j_gene: TRBJ2-3; len: 11; CDR3nt: TGTGCCAGCAGCCGAGCAGATACGCAGTATTTT; CDR3aa: CASSRADTQYF
d_gene: .; v_gene: TRBV5-1; abundance: .; j_gene: TRBJ2-7; len: 17; CDR3nt: TGCGCCAGCAGCTTGGGTAGTACTAGACCCCTTTCCTACGAGCAGTACTTC; CDR3aa: CASSLGSTRPLSYEQYF
d_gene: TRBD1; v_gene: TRBV5-4; abundance: once; j_gene: TRBJ2-1; len: 16; CDR3nt: TGTGCCAGCAGCCAAACCGGGACAGGGAAATACAATGAGCAGTTCTTC; CDR3aa: CASSQTGTGKYNEQFF
d_gene: TRBD2; v_gene: TRBV5-4; abundance: .; j_gene: TRBJ2-3; len: 16; CDR3nt: TGTGCCAGCAGCATCGCGGGGGAGGGTTTACGTTATACGCAGTATTTT; CDR3aa: CASSIAGEGLRYTQYF
d_gene: .; v_gene: TRBV2; abundance: many; j_gene: TRBJ2-1; len: 10; CDR3nt: TGTGCCAGCGGGGGGAATGAGCAGTTCTTC; CDR3aa: CASGGNEQFF
d_gene: TRBD2; v_gene: TRBV4-1; abundance: .; j_gene: TRBJ2-7; len: 18; CDR3nt: TGCGCCAGCAGCCAAGATCTTGGACAGCGGGGGAACCCCTACGAGCAGTACTTC; CDR3aa: CASSQDLGQRGNPYEQYF
d_gene: TRBD1; v_gene: TRBV5-4; abundance: .; j_gene: TRBJ1-2; len: 15; CDR3nt: TGTGCCAGCAGCTTGTGGGACAGAAGTCTGGGTGGCTACACCTTC; CDR3aa: CASSLWDRSLGGYTF
d_gene: .; v_gene: TRBV18; abundance: .; j_gene: TRBJ1-2; len: 14; CDR3nt: TGTGCCAGCTCTTCGGAGTCAGGGGTGAATCGCTACACCTTC; CDR3aa: CASSSESGVNRYTF
d_gene: .; v_gene: TRBV28; abundance: .; j_gene: TRBJ1-6; len: 17; CDR3nt: TGTGCCAGCACCATCTCAAACAGACTTAGCGATAATTCACCCCTCCACTTT; CDR3aa: CASTISNRLSDNSPLHF
d_gene: .; v_gene: TRBV27; abundance: .; j_gene: TRBJ2-1; len: 20; CDR3nt: TGTGCCAGTTCTCCTTTTTCCTACGGCAGCGGGACACTGGTTATCAATGAGCAGTTCTTC; CDR3aa: CASSPFSYGSGTLVINEQFF
d_gene: .; v_gene: TRBV12-3/TRBV12-4; abundance: .; j_gene: TRBJ2-5; len: 13; CDR3nt: TGTGCCAGCAGTTTAGGGGGGGTAGAGACCCAGTACTTC; CDR3aa: CASSLGGVETQYF
d_gene: .; v_gene: TRBV30; abundance: once; j_gene: TRBJ1-6; len: 11; CDR3nt: TGTGCCTGGAGTGTAGGAGGGTCCCTCCACTTT; CDR3aa: CAWSVGGSLHF
d_gene: .; v_gene: TRBV24-1; abundance: .; j_gene: TRBJ2-1; len: 13; CDR3nt: TGTGCCACCATGGCGGGAATGGGGAATGAGCAGTTCTTC; CDR3aa: CATMAGMGNEQFF
d_gene: TRBD1; v_gene: TRBV6-4; abundance: .; j_gene: TRBJ1-2; len: 14; CDR3nt: TGTGCCAGCAGTCCGACAGGGGCAAACTATGGCTACACCTTC; CDR3aa: CASSPTGANYGYTF
d_gene: .; v_gene: TRBV4-1; abundance: few; j_gene: TRBJ2-3; len: 17; CDR3nt: TGCGCCAGCAGCCAAGAAAGTGGCAGGGGTTACACAGATACGCAGTATTTT; CDR3aa: CASSQESGRGYTDTQYF
d_gene: .; v_gene: TRBV7-9; abundance: .; j_gene: TRBJ2-1; len: 13; CDR3nt: TGTGCCAGCCTGGGGAGCTCCTACAATGAGCAGTTCTTC; CDR3aa: CASLGSSYNEQFF
d_gene: .; v_gene: TRBV18; abundance: once; j_gene: TRBJ2-7; len: 13; CDR3nt: TGTGCCAGCTCACACAGGGACTCCTACGAGCAGTACTTC; CDR3aa: CASSHRDSYEQYF
d_gene: .; v_gene: TRBV25-1; abundance: .; j_gene: TRBJ2-7; len: 13; CDR3nt: TGTGCCAGCAGCTGGACTGGCCCCTACGAGCAGTACTTC; CDR3aa: CASSWTGPYEQYF
d_gene: TRBD1; v_gene: TRBV7-7; abundance: .; j_gene: TRBJ2-5; len: 13; CDR3nt: TGTGCTAGCAGCCAGGGGGCCTCCGGGGCCCAGTACTTC; CDR3aa: CASSQGASGAQYF
d_gene: .; v_gene: TRBV5-4; abundance: once; j_gene: TRBJ2-3; len: 11; CDR3nt: TGTGCCAGCAGTTATGCAGATACGCAGTATTTT; CDR3aa: CASSYADTQYF
d_gene: TRBD1; v_gene: TRBV6-5; abundance: .; j_gene: TRBJ2-7; len: 13; CDR3nt: TGTGCCAGCAGTATAACAGGGGTCTACGAGCAGTACTTC; CDR3aa: CASSITGVYEQYF
d_gene: .; v_gene: TRBV2; abundance: .; j_gene: TRBJ1-1; len: 15; CDR3nt: TGTGCCAGCAGGGGTAGACAGGACTTGAACACTGAAGCTTTCTTT; CDR3aa: CASRGRQDLNTEAFF
d_gene: TRBD1; v_gene: TRBV11-2; abundance: .; j_gene: TRBJ2-7; len: 15; CDR3nt: TGTGCCAGCAGCGGCCGGGACAGGGTAGGCGTTGAGCAGTACTTC; CDR3aa: CASSGRDRVGVEQYF
d_gene: .; v_gene: TRBV6-5; abundance: .; j_gene: TRBJ2-7; len: 15; CDR3nt: TGTGCCAGCGGGGGAGAGGGGGTGCCCACCTACGAGCAGTACTTC; CDR3aa: CASGGEGVPTYEQYF
d_gene: .; v_gene: TRBV6-5; abundance: .; j_gene: TRBJ1-5; len: 12; CDR3nt: TGTGCCAGCCACATAAGCAATCAGCCCCAGCATTTT; CDR3aa: CASHISNQPQHF
d_gene: TRBD2; v_gene: TRBV2; abundance: .; j_gene: TRBJ2-7; len: 16; CDR3nt: TGTGCCAGCAGCGGCCCTAGCGGGGATCTCTCCTACGAGCAGTACTTC; CDR3aa: CASSGPSGDLSYEQYF
d_gene: TRBD1; v_gene: TRBV5-1; abundance: .; j_gene: TRBJ2-7; len: 15; CDR3nt: TGCGCCAGCAGCTTGGATGACAGGGGGCCGGTCGAGCAGTACTTC; CDR3aa: CASSLDDRGPVEQYF
d_gene: TRBD1; v_gene: TRBV2; abundance: .; j_gene: TRBJ2-1; len: 15; CDR3nt: TGTGCCAGCAGTTGGGACAGGGGGTGGGTCAATGAGCAGTTCTTC; CDR3aa: CASSWDRGWVNEQFF
d_gene: TRBD1; v_gene: TRBV28; abundance: .; j_gene: TRBJ1-1; len: 15; CDR3nt: TGTGCCAGCAGTCCCCGGACAGGGATGAACACTGAAGCTTTCTTT; CDR3aa: CASSPRTGMNTEAFF
d_gene: TRBD2; v_gene: TRBV5-4; abundance: .; j_gene: TRBJ2-1; len: 16; CDR3nt: TGTGCCAGCAGCCCCCCGAGCGGGAGTTTGTACAATGAGCAGTTCTTC; CDR3aa: CASSPPSGSLYNEQFF
d_gene: .; v_gene: TRBV5-1; abundance: few; j_gene: TRBJ1-3; len: 17; CDR3nt: TGCGCCAGCAGCTTTTCCGACGGGAGGAGCTCTGGAAACACCATATATTTT; CDR3aa: CASSFSDGRSSGNTIYF
d_gene: TRBD1; v_gene: TRBV19; abundance: few; j_gene: TRBJ1-6; len: 13; CDR3nt: TGTGCCAGTAAAGCAGGGGGAGGCTCACCCCTCCACTTT; CDR3aa: CASKAGGGSPLHF
d_gene: .; v_gene: TRBV20-1; abundance: .; j_gene: TRBJ1-2; len: 10; CDR3nt: TGCAGTGCTAGTGGGGACACCTTATGTTTC; CDR3aa: CSASGDTLCF
d_gene: TRBD2; v_gene: TRBV4-1; abundance: .; j_gene: TRBJ2-3; len: 17; CDR3nt: TGCGCCAGCAGCCAAGATAGCGGGAGGGCCCACACAGATACGCAGTATTTT; CDR3aa: CASSQDSGRAHTDTQYF
d_gene: .; v_gene: TRBV5-4; abundance: few; j_gene: TRBJ1-2; len: 14; CDR3nt: TGTGCCAGCAGCTTGAAGGGGGTGGGGAATGGCTACACCTTC; CDR3aa: CASSLKGVGNGYTF
d_gene: TRBD2; v_gene: TRBV6-5; abundance: .; j_gene: TRBJ2-3; len: 12; CDR3nt: TGTGCCAGCCGGCGACGGGGGGGTACGCAGTATTTT; CDR3aa: CASRRRGGTQYF
d_gene: .; v_gene: TRBV5-6; abundance: .; j_gene: TRBJ2-1; len: 14; CDR3nt: TGTGCCAGCAGCTTGTACGACAGATACAATGAGCAGTTCTTC; CDR3aa: CASSLYDRYNEQFF
d_gene: TRBD2; v_gene: TRBV19; abundance: once; j_gene: TRBJ2-1; len: 17; CDR3nt: TGTGCCAGTAGTCTGGGCGGGAGGATCTTCTCCTACAATGAGCAGTTCTTC; CDR3aa: CASSLGGRIFSYNEQFF
d_gene: .; v_gene: TRBV5-6; abundance: .; j_gene: TRBJ1-2; len: 15; CDR3nt: TGTGCCAGCAGCTTGGGGCAGGGAACAAACTATGGCTACACCTTC; CDR3aa: CASSLGQGTNYGYTF
d_gene: TRBD2; v_gene: TRBV10-3; abundance: .; j_gene: TRBJ2-1; len: 14; CDR3nt: TGTGCCATCGCGGCCAGCGGGAGACCCAATGAGCAGTTCTTC; CDR3aa: CAIAASGRPNEQFF
d_gene: TRBD2; v_gene: TRBV7-7; abundance: few; j_gene: TRBJ2-2; len: 16; CDR3nt: TGTGCTAGCAGTCCAACCGGGACTAGCAGCACCGGGGAGCTGTTTTTT; CDR3aa: CASSPTGTSSTGELFF
d_gene: .; v_gene: TRBV5-6; abundance: .; j_gene: TRBJ2-4; len: 16; CDR3nt: TGTGCCAGCAGCTTGAGGAGGCAGCAAGCCAAAAACATTCAGTACTTC; CDR3aa: CASSLRRQQAKNIQYF
d_gene: .; v_gene: TRBV2; abundance: once; j_gene: TRBJ2-5; len: 13; CDR3nt: TGTGCCAGCAGTGGTTCCAGGGTGGAGACCCAGTACTTC; CDR3aa: CASSGSRVETQYF
d_gene: TRBD2; v_gene: TRBV5-1; abundance: .; j_gene: TRBJ2-3; len: 15; CDR3nt: TGCGCCAGCAGCCCGATGGCGGGAGGCACAGATACGCAGTATTTT; CDR3aa: CASSPMAGGTDTQYF